This T cell receptor (beta chain) was recovered during a study of cytomegalovirus exposure and HLA in healthy donors. Study-wide findings and caveats: The investigators catalogued 150 or so TCR beta chains as cytomegalovirus-associated. Reportedly, fewer N-insertions than the roughly 700-donor mean appeared in an Asian-associated ancestry cluster in a later analysis.

Use of 60 Vbeta and 13 Jbeta primers characterized the PCR. Clones were sequenced by immunoSEQ multiplex PCR, and TCRdb holds only the in-frame ones, with some missing. The sample shows about 120,000 clones, 74% of them seen only once. A word on this clone: No antigen is known for it.

This clonotype was obtained from a man in his forties in good health and CMV-seropositive. Sequenced sample: PBMCs.

The CDR3 DNA sequence: TGTGCCAGCAGTTTACGGGGGACCCACTACGAGCAGTACTTC. As protein: CASSLRGTHYEQYF. This chain connects TRBV27 to TRBJ2-7, with a weak D call TRBD2 (6 bases). Trimming took off 2 bases at V and 3 bases at J, with 11 bases between the two ends. Germline CDR1 is MNHEY and CDR2 is SMNVEV (reference sequence). The CDR3 consists of 14 residues.